This entry is about one TCR beta chain. Its specificity is not known. The record originates from a study of T cell responses to AZD1222 COVID-19 vaccine. Study-level points and caveats: Close to half of all spike-specific TCRs reportedly target regions of the variants that are unmutated. At 160-218 and 743-854, vaccine-associated CD4 TCRs were dominant, and they spanned spike. Once two AZD1222 doses were given, Spike-specific TCR breadth and depth went up. Donors were mostly white British, more females; clonal diversity possibly underestimated.

This table comes from immunoSEQ multiplex PCR, and its TCRdb copy is limited to in-frame clones, with some not included. The sample has some 200,000 clones, around 92% seen once. Sequencing was performed on peripheral blood, taken on day 0 of AZD1222 vaccination. This clonotype was sampled from an adult in good health.

Here the CDR3 reads CSVASSFEAFF. In DNA form, the CDR3 reads TGCAGCGTCGCCAGTAGTTTTGAAGCTTTCTTT. The chain joins TRBV29-1 to TRBJ1-1; D unresolved. The V gene lost 6 bases and the J gene lost 7 bases, with 12 bases spanning the gap. CDR1 and CDR2 from the germline V gene are SQVTM and ANQGSEA. The CDR3 length is 11 residues.